Following are 23 T cell receptor beta chains from one sample sequenced in a study of Ad26.COV2.S vaccination and SARS-CoV-2 variants. TCRdb's copy holds only in-frame clones and misses some; the assay was immunoSEQ multiplex PCR. The table shows around 350,000 clones, with about 92% occurring only once. Sequenced here: peripheral blood, sampled after recovery from COVID-19. These receptors were obtained from a human donor who had recovered from COVID-19.

This chain links TRBV5-1 with TRBJ1-1; weak D call: TRBD1 (5 bases). Germline V CDR1 and CDR2: SGHRS, YFSETQ. Trimming took off 5 bases at V and 10 bases at J, with 18 bases between the two ends. CDR3 length: 13 residues. This CDR3 is CASRYDSGGSAFF. Here the CDR3 DNA reads TGCGCCAGCAGATATGACTCCGGGGGTTCAGCTTTCTTT.

V usage is TRBV7-2 and J usage is TRBJ1-2; 7 positions match TRBD1. V trimming: 6 bases; J trimming: 3 bases; junction bases outside the gene matches: 7. This CDR3 has 14 residues. Germline CDR1 reads SGHTA; CDR2 reads FQGNSA. The CDR3 DNA follows: TGTGCCAGCAGTCGCGCCGGGACAGACTATGGCTACACCTTC. Amino acid sequence: CASSRAGTDYGYTF.

The CDR3 nucleotides are TGCGCCAGCAGTGAGCGAGCAGGGCCTGGAAACACCATATATTTT. It yields the protein CASSERAGPGNTIYF. V and J are TRBV23-1 and TRBJ1-3; TRBD1 is a possible D gene (5 bases). Being an ORF, TRBV23-1 has a function that is uncertain. The CDR3 contains 15 residues. The ends were cut back, 5 bases at V and 2 bases at J, with 13 bases in the middle.

This clone is a singleton in its sample. The chain is built from TRBV2 and TRBJ1-5, with TRBD1 matching 12 bases. This CDR3 is built from 15 residues. The germline gives CDR1 SNHLY, CDR2 FYNNEI. V lost 7 bases, J lost 5 bases, and 6 bases stayed unmatched. The CDR3 DNA reads TGTGCCAGCAAGATGGGACAGGGGGCCTATCAGCCCCAGCATTTT. Translated: CASKMGQGAYQPQHF.

This clone has only one observation. The genes are TRBV24-1 and TRBJ2-2; D ambiguous. CDR3 size: 13 residues. CDR1 is KGHDR, CDR2 SFDVKD, per germline. The V end was cut by 1 base, the J end by 5 bases, with 4 bases between. This CDR3 is CATSDFWTGELFF. CDR3 sequence (DNA): TGTGCCACCAGTGATTTTTGGACCGGGGAGCTGTTTTTT.

J is TRBJ2-1 and V is TRBV4-1; 7 bases fit TRBD2. V lost 7 bases to trimming and J lost 8 bases; unmatched junction nucleotides: 17. The CDR3 length is 16 residues. Germline V gene sequence: CDR1 MGHRA, CDR2 YSYEKL. Here the CDR3 DNA reads TGCGCCAGCACCACGACCACGGGGGGTGGTTTTGATGAGCAGTTCTTC. It yields the protein CASTTTTGGGFDEQFF.

The rearrangement links TRBV12-3 or TRBV12-4 to TRBJ2-5; no firm D call. Trimming took 5 bases from V and 5 from J, leaving 9 bases between them. This CDR3 has 12 amino acids. This CDR3 reads CASSIIWETQYF. CDR3 in DNA: TGTGCCAGCAGTATTATCTGGGAGACCCAGTACTTC.

This chain connects TRBV5-1 to TRBJ2-2; the D gene could be TRBD1 or TRBD2 (6 bases each). The CDR3 sequence is 15 residues long. In germline, CDR1 is SGHRS, CDR2 YFSETQ. The V and J ends lost 1 base and 3 bases respectively, with 10 bases between them. CDR3 DNA: TGCGCCAGCAGCTTGTGGGGGGCCCACACCGGGGAGCTGTTTTTT. Its protein product is CASSLWGAHTGELFF.

This chain connects TRBV2 to TRBJ2-3; perhaps D is TRBD1 or TRBD2 (5 bases each). CDR1 and CDR2 (germline): SNHLY, FYNNEI. Trimming stripped 2 bases from V and 6 bases from J, with 12 bases between. The length of the CDR3 is 14 residues. The CDR3 coding sequence is TGTGCCAGCAGTGAAAGCTGGGGGTCGGATACGCAGTATTTT. It specifies CASSESWGSDTQYF.

The chain carries TRBV12-2 and TRBJ2-3. TRBV12-2 is an annotated pseudogene. This CDR3 comprises 16 residues. The DNA for the CDR3 is TGTGCAAGTCGTCTGATAATAGGCGCAAGCACAGATACGCAGTATTTT. Translation: CASRLIIGASTDTQYF.

CDR3 sequence: CASKGPATYEQYF. CDR3 sequence (DNA): TGTGCCAGCAAAGGTCCCGCTACCTACGAGCAGTACTTC. This chain joins TRBV7-9 and TRBJ2-7; D gene uncertain. The V end was cut by 7 bases, the J end by 2 bases, with 12 bases between. Per the germline V gene, CDR1 is SEHNR and CDR2 is FQNEAQ (reference sequence). The CDR3 is 13 residues long.

The V gene is TRBV7-9, the J gene TRBJ1-1; tentative D call: TRBD1 (5 bases). The germline V and J ends were trimmed by 1 base and 3 bases, with 18 bases remaining between them. This CDR3 comprises 17 residues. CDR1 is SEHNR, CDR2 FQNEAQ, per germline (reference sequence). CDR3 DNA sequence: TGTGCCAGCAGCTTAGAATCGGGGTACAGACAGTACACTGAAGCTTTCTTT. It specifies CASSLESGYRQYTEAFF.

The CDR3 DNA reads as TGTGCCAGTAGTCCCGGGACAGATCTTCATGGTGAAGCTTTCTTT. Translation: CASSPGTDLHGEAFF. The V gene is TRBV19, the J gene TRBJ1-1; 7 nucleotides line up with TRBD1. Germline V CDR1 and CDR2: LNHDA, SQIVND (reference sequence). The CDR3 has 15 residues. V shed 5 bases and J 7 bases; nucleotides not matched to a gene: 13. Combining the CDR3 with reference TRBV19 and TRBJ1-1 gives the whole variable domain DGGITQSPKYLFRKEGQNVTLSCEQNLNHDAMYWYRQDPGQGLRLIYYSQIVNDFQKGDIAEGYSVSREKKESFPLTVTSAQKNPTAFYLCASSPGTDLHGEAFFGQGTRLTVV.

The CDR3 protein is CASGLQAGNTIYF. In DNA, the CDR3 is TGTGCTAGTGGTCTCCAAGCTGGAAACACCATATATTTT. The gene calls are TRBV12-5 and TRBJ1-3; D remains unclear. The V end lost 5 bases, the J end lost 2 bases, and 7 bases lay between the germline ends. Germline V gene sequence: CDR1 LGHNT, CDR2 FRNRAP. There are 13 residues in the CDR3.

This chain uses TRBV5-1 with TRBJ1-4, with D possibly TRBD1 on 5 matching bases. Trimming pared 4 bases from V and 7 bases from J, leaving 14 bases between. The CDR3 runs to 14 residues. Germline V gene lookup returns CDR1 SGHRS and CDR2 YFSETQ. The CDR3 sequence: CASSPPGQSEKLFF. In nucleotides, the CDR3 is TGCGCCAGCAGCCCGCCGGGGCAGAGTGAAAAACTGTTTTTT.

This clone appeared a few times. This chain uses TRBV10-3 with TRBJ2-7; 9 nucleotides match TRBD1. J was trimmed by 4 bases and V by 4 bases; bases with no gene match: 8. Germline V gives CDR1 ENHRY, CDR2 SYGVKD. There are 15 residues in the CDR3. CDR3 loop: CAISVRTGTGYEQYF. In DNA, the CDR3 is TGTGCCATCAGTGTCAGAACCGGGACAGGGTACGAGCAGTACTTC.

The J gene is TRBJ2-7, the V gene TRBV7-9; TRBD2 is a possible D gene (5 bases). The V gene lost 5 bases and the J gene lost 3 bases, with 20 bases spanning the gap. The CDR3 spans 16 residues. In germline, CDR1 is SEHNR, CDR2 FQNEAQ (reference sequence). The DNA of the CDR3 is TGTGCCAGCAGCAATGTGGACTTTCCACCATACTACGAGCAGTACTTC. It translates to CASSNVDFPPYYEQYF. Combining the CDR3 with reference TRBV7-9 and TRBJ2-7 gives the whole variable domain DTGVSQNPRHKITKRGQNVTFRCDPISEHNRLYWYRQTLGQGPEFLTYFQNEAQLEKSRLLSDRFSAERPKGSFSTLEIQRTEQGDSAMYLCASSNVDFPPYYEQYFGPGTRLTVT.

J is TRBJ1-2 and V is TRBV27; 8 bases agree with TRBD1. This CDR3 contains 18 residues. V was pared by 2 bases and J by 0 bases, with 11 bases of the junction left unmatched. Germline V lookup: CDR1 MNHEY, CDR2 SMNVEV (reference sequence). CDR3 nucleotide sequence: TGTGCCAGCAGTTTAACGGGACAGGACTCTTCAGCTAACTATGGCTACACCTTC. This codes for CASSLTGQDSSANYGYTF.

V usage is TRBV12-3 or TRBV12-4 and J usage is TRBJ1-4; D is ambiguous. Between the trimmed V and J ends, which lost 6 bases and 6 bases, there was a span of 5 bases. The CDR3 consists of 11 residues. The CDR3 spells CASSIYEKLFF. CDR3 bases: TGTGCCAGCAGCATATATGAAAAACTGTTTTTT.

V and J are TRBV14 and TRBJ2-2; D ambiguous. The CDR3 is 13 residues long. Germline V gene lookup returns CDR1 SGHDN and CDR2 FVKESK. V was cut by 6 bases and J by 4 bases, with 9 bases left in between. CDR3 bases: TGTGCCAGCAGGTTCTCAGGCACCGGGGAGCTGTTTTTT. Its translation: CASRFSGTGELFF.

The rearrangement uses TRBV7-9 and TRBJ1-3, with TRBD1 identical over 7 bases. This CDR3 region has 17 residues. Germline assignment: CDR1 SEHNR and CDR2 FQNEAQ (reference sequence). V dropped 5 bases and J dropped 0; count of bases not matched to a gene: 10. The CDR3 sequence: CASSPEQGQSSGNTIYF. CDR3 sequence (DNA): TGTGCCAGCAGCCCCGAACAGGGACAGAGCTCTGGAAACACCATATATTTT.

This sequence joins TRBV6-2 or TRBV6-3 and TRBJ2-7; D call uncertain. This CDR3 spans 13 amino acids. With 2 bases removed from V and 2 bases from J, the gap between germline ends came to 7 bases. Looked up from germline, CDR1 is MNHEY and CDR2 is SVGEGT. The DNA of the CDR3 is TGTGCCAGCAGTTACGAGAGCGCCTACGAGCAGTACTTC. The encoded protein is CASSYESAYEQYF.

A remark on this clone: The junction and the germline gene differ at one end; a read error may be behind it. The chain uses TRBV7-7 and TRBJ2-5, with TRBD2 identical over 7 bases. CDR3 length: 15 residues. CDR1 and CDR2 (germline): SSHAT, FNYEAQ (reference sequence). The CDR3 loop is CASSTSSGVIETQYF. CDR3 nucleotide sequence: TGTGCTAGCAGCACCTCGAGCGGGGTCATTGAGACCCAGTACTTC.